The clone carrying this T cell receptor (beta chain) has at least ten counts. The antigen is not known. Time point described: persistent/refractory GD, antithyroid drugs over 5 years with positive TRAb. PBMC RNA served as the TCR library source. Arm-PCR of CDR3 regions and iRepertoire HTBI primers were the basis on which TCR beta libraries were built. TCRdb used MiXCR to reprocess the multiplex PCR reads, holding one entry per CDR3 protein. Found here are about 340,000 distinct CDR3 sequences, 20% of them singletons; the top ten hold just under 30%. Germline V gives CDR1 PRHDT, CDR2 FYEKMQ (reference sequence). Trimming removed 0 bases from V and 5 bases from J, with 10 bases in between. CDR3 length: 14 residues. This specimen belongs to a study of regulatory T cells in long-lasting Graves disease. Turning to the study itself: Graves' disease counted as persistent after over 5 years of antithyroid drugs with positive TSH receptor antibodies. Notes on the study in general: New patients shared roughly 960 public clonotypes, and persistent patients shared more, with under 3,500. Persistent disease preferred TRBV28, TRBJ1-2 and TRBJ2-5; new disease, TRBV20-1 and TRBJ2-1. Few sampled subjects may have lowered accuracy.

The chain couples TRBV13 to TRBJ1-2; a possible D gene is TRBD1 (5 bases). The source material was peripheral blood mononuclear cells (PBMCs), sampled when the disease was refractory, from a patient treated with antithyroid drugs. This receptor was taken from a female donor with Graves disease. The chain's CDR3 is CASSLGLDSYGYTF. The CDR3 DNA reads TGTGCCAGCAGCTTAGGCCTAGACAGTTATGGCTACACCTTC.